This TCR beta chain was captured in a study of blood T cell repertoires in COVID-19. The overall study: Samples of COVID-19 (acute and convalescent) were obtained from the United States, Italy and Spain. Sources were T cells, B-cell-depleted T cells, or PBMCs; the material itself was cDNA or gDNA.

The CDR3 has 13 amino acids. The V segment lost 10 bases and the J segment 4 bases; nucleotides outside the gene matches: 8. The authors' processing: It was from reference gene primer amplification that nucleated cell counts were estimated. TCRdb keeps only in-frame clones here, not all; method: immunoSEQ multiplex PCR. V and J calls and clone size come straight from that table; D and trimming were deduced from the DNA. The sample records roughly 140,000 clones, about 79% being singletons. Input material: peripheral blood. This TCR came from a woman in her forties or fifties in a cohort sampled during active or convalescent COVID-19. The V call is TRBV12-3 or TRBV12-4, the J call TRBJ1-1, with TRBD1 identical over 8 bases. The CDR3 nucleotides read TGTGCCATCCAGACAGGGGAGCTCACTGAAGCTTTCTTT. Translated: CAIQTGELTEAFF.